The rows below give T cell receptor beta chains drawn from one sample of a study of PD-1 blockade in classical Hodgkin lymphoma. Sequencing was performed with immunoSEQ multiplex PCR; in TCRdb, only in-frame clones are kept and a portion is missing. The sample has tens of thousands of clones, roughly 85% seen once; the top ten hold about 8.1%. Specimen: peripheral blood mononuclear cells (PBMCs), collected before the fourth cycle of nivolumab. Receptors originate from a human donor with classical Hodgkin lymphoma. The CDR3 runs from the conserved cysteine through the conserved F or W. Fields, in order: D gene, J gene, V gene, clone size, CDR3 DNA, CDR3 protein. The D gene is left open where the match is weak. Rows give clone size only sometimes, using once, few, many, or a class for an expanded clone.

>-|TRBJ2-5|TRBV18|-
TGTGCCAGCTCACCACTCGAGGTGGGCAGAGAGACCCAGTACTTC
CASSPLEVGRETQYF
>TRBD1|TRBJ2-7|TRBV6-5|-
TGTGCCAGCAGTTACTCGACAGGGGCTCTATACGAGCAGTACTTC
CASSYSTGALYEQYF
>TRBD1|TRBJ1-4|TRBV5-1|-
TGCGCCAGCAGCTTAAGCAGGGGGAATGAAAAACTGTTTTTT
CASSLSRGNEKLFF
>-|TRBJ2-2|TRBV29-1|-
TGCAGCGTTTCCCCGCTACAAGGGACCGGGGAGCTGTTTTTT
CSVSPLQGTGELFF
>-|TRBJ1-2|TRBV7-9|-
TGTGCCAGCAGCTTGGTGGGGGAGCCCCGCTATGGCTACACCTTC
CASSLVGEPRYGYTF
>-|TRBJ2-7|TRBV2|-
TGTGCCAGCAGGGACGGATTAGACTACGAGCAGTACTTC
CASRDGLDYEQYF
>-|TRBJ2-1|TRBV30|-
TGTGCCTGGAGGCCCCTTGACCCGAATGAGCAGTTCTTC
CAWRPLDPNEQFF
>TRBD1|TRBJ1-4|TRBV6-1|-
TGTGCCAGCAGTGTCCCGGGACAGGGGTCAACTAATGAAAAACTGTTTTTT
CASSVPGQGSTNEKLFF
>-|TRBJ1-1|TRBV5-4|-
TGTGCCAGCATCGGGGAGGAGGACACTGAAGCTTTCTTT
CASIGEEDTEAFF
>TRBD2|TRBJ2-1|TRBV7-2|once
TGTGCCAGCACCCTTACTAGCGGGGGCTCCAATGAGCAGTTCTTC
CASTLTSGGSNEQFF
>-|TRBJ1-6|TRBV5-1|few
TGCGCCAGCAGCTTAAGCGTAGCAGGGAGGGATTCACCCCTCCACTTT
CASSLSVAGRDSPLHF
>TRBD1|TRBJ2-2|TRBV5-1|-
TGCGCCAGCAGCTTGGAAGGCCCGGGACAGGGAAAGAACACCGGGGAGCTGTTTTTT
CASSLEGPGQGKNTGELFF
>TRBD2|TRBJ2-1|TRBV6-5|-
TGTGCCAGCAGCCCCGGGGGAGCGGGGGACAATGAGCAGTTCTTC
CASSPGGAGDNEQFF